What follows is one T cell receptor beta chain and its context. This clonotype turned up a few times. Its recognized antigen is unknown. The record has no base qualities; no much larger clone is one base away. Sequencing instrument: Illumina HiSeq 2500. TCR beta libraries were prepared by quantitative 5'-RACE with molecular barcodes. As for the original processing: A new computational method based on a probabilistic model of VDJ rearrangement was used to identify disease-linked TCR variants. Using fastp at Q25 and MiXCR, TCRdb reprocessed the public reads and kept productive beta chains. Every entry covers one CDR3 protein and lists the most common genes and DNA from its rows. For this entry, the V and J calls and clone size follow TCRdb and not the study's own pipeline. Counted in this sample were approximately 500,000 distinct CDR3 sequences; 10% to 15% of them appeared once. Almost 7% of the sample rests with the top ten.

Between the V and J ends, shortened by 1 base and 6 bases respectively, the junction contains 4 bases. The CDR3 starts with the cysteine, ends with the valine, and has 11 residues. The kept DNA is CDR3 alone, 33 bases in frame from the first base. The germline V gene sets CDR1 to SNHLY and CDR2 to FYNNEI. These data originate in a study of CD8 T cells in ankylosing spondylitis (dated by TCRdb to about 2017). Turning to the overall study: The study set out to find disease-linked TCR variants by profiling T cell receptor beta repertoires in ankylosing spondylitis patients and healthy donors. The full study cohort was made up of about 25 ankylosing spondylitis patients and some 100 healthy donors. Samples of peripheral blood were taken, and for ankylosing spondylitis patients, synovial fluid was collected as well.

General conclusions and limits of the study: In peripheral blood, the disease-linked clones were found at relatively low frequencies and had a CD8+ phenotype. Some TCR beta motif variants had previously been reported in synovial fluid and blood of reactive arthritis patients, which suggested common disease-initiation mechanisms. Significant enrichment of the disease-linked clones was reported in matched synovial fluid samples from ankylosing spondylitis patients. A TCR beta motif made up of several highly homologous amino acid variants appeared to be characteristic of blood from ankylosing spondylitis patients.

This receptor was taken from a male donor with ankylosing spondylitis. Sequencing input: blood, either unsorted or a sorted T cell fraction (not recorded which). The chain uses TRBV2 and TRBJ2-7; the D gene identity is not certain. The CDR3: CASSEDVEQYV. The bases read TGTGCCAGCAGTGAAGACGTCGAGCAGTACGTC.